This TCR beta chain was captured in a study of T cell repertoires in cytomegalovirus infection. Study findings and constraints: Based on cumulative public TCR beta family frequency, carriers of CMV plus the relevant HLA were identified. The ex vivo response showed dominance by HLA-C-restricted CMV-specific TCR beta clonotypes.

TCRdb recomputed calls from the reads with MiXCR, one row per CDR3 protein. This table holds roughly 990,000 distinct CDR3 sequences, approximately 31% found once. In germline, CDR1 is MNHNS, CDR2 SASEGT. The CDR3 is made up of 16 amino acids. Trimming removed 1 base from V and 1 base from J, with 13 bases in between. This clonotype was seen a handful of times. Its matching antigen is unknown. The source is a human donor in good health (CMV status not recorded). Some clones in this sample may be carry-over from other donors' samples. The chain recombines TRBV6-1 with TRBJ2-5; tentative D call: TRBD1 (5 bases). The specimen comprised cultured CD8+ T cells from PBMCs, sampled from culture after CMV antigen stimulation. The CDR3 DNA is TGTGCCAGCAGTGAAGATCCGGCAGGGCTCCAAGAGACCCAGTACTTC. Protein product: CASSEDPAGLQETQYF.